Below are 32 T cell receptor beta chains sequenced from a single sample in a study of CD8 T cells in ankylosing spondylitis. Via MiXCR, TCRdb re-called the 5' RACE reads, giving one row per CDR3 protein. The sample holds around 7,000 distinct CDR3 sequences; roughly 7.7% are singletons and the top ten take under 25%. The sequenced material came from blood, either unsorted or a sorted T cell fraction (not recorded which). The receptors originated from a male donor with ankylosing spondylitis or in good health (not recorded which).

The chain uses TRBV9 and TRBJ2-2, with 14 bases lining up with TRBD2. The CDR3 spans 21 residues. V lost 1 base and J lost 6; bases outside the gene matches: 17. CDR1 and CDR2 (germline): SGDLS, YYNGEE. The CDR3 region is CASSVKSPTSGRAALPGELFF. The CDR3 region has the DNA TGTGCCAGCAGCGTAAAGTCCCCGACTAGCGGGAGGGCCGCGTTGCCCGGGGAGCTGTTTTTT. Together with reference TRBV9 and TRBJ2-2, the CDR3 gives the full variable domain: DSGVTQTPKHLITATGQRVTLRCSPRSGDLSVYWYQQSLDQGLQFLIQYYNGEERAKGNILERFSAQQFPDLHSELNLSSLELGDSALYFCASSVKSPTSGRAALPGELFFGEGSRLTVL.

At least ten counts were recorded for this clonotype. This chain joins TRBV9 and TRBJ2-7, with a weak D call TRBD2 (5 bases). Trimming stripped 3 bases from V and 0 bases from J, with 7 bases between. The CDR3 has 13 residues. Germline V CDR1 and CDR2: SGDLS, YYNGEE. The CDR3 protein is CASSARGSYEQYV. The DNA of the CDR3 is TGTGCCAGCAGCGCACGGGGCTCCTACGAGCAGTACGTC.

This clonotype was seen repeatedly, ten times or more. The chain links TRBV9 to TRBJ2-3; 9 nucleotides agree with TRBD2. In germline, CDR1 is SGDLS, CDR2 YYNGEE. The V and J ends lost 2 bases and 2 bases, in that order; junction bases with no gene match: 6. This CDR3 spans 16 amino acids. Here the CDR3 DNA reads TGTGCCAGCAGCGTCGGGTTAGCGGGGGCCACAGATACGCAGTATTTT. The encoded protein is CASSVGLAGATDTQYF.

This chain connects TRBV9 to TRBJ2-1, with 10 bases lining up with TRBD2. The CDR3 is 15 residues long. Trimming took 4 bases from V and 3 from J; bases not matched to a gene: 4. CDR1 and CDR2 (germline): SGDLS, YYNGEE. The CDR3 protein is CASSHLAGVYNEQFF. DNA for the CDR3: TGTGCCAGCAGCCATCTAGCGGGAGTCTACAATGAGCAGTTCTTC.

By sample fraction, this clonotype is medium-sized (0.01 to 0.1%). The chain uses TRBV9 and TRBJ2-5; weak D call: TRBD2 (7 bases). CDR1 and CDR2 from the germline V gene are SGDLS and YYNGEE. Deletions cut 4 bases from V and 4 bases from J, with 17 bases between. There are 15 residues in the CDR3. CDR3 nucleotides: TGTGCCAGCAGCCCCAGTGGGGGGGCCGGAGAGACCCAGTACTTC. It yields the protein CASSPSGGAGETQYF.

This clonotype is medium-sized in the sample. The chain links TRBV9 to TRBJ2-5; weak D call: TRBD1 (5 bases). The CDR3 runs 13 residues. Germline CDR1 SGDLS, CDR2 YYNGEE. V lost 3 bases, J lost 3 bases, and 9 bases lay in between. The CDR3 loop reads CASSADSKETQYF. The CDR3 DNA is TGTGCCAGCAGCGCCGACAGCAAAGAGACCCAGTACTTC. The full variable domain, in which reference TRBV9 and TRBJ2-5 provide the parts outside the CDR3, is DSGVTQTPKHLITATGQRVTLRCSPRSGDLSVYWYQQSLDQGLQFLIQYYNGEERAKGNILERFSAQQFPDLHSELNLSSLELGDSALYFCASSADSKETQYFGPGTRLLVL.

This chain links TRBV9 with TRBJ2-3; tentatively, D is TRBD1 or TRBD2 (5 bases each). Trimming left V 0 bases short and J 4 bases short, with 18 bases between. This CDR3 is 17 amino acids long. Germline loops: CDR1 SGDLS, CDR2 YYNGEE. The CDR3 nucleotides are TGTGCCAGCAGCGTAGCTACACAGGAGGCTAACCCAGATACGCAGTATTTT. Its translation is CASSVATQEANPDTQYF.

CDR3 residues: CASSVGGPLETQYF. The CDR3, as DNA: TGTGCCAGCAGCGTAGGGGGGCCGTTAGAGACCCAGTACTTC. V and J are TRBV9 and TRBJ2-5; D perhaps matches TRBD1 (6 bases). V was clipped by 0 bases and J by 4 bases, with 10 bases between them. The CDR3 loop spans 14 amino acids. Germline assignment: CDR1 SGDLS and CDR2 YYNGEE.

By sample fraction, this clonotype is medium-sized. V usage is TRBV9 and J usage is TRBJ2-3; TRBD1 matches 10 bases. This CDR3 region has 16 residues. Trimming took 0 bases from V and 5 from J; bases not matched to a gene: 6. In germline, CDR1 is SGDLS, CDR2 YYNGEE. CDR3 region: CASSVADRGLGDTQYF. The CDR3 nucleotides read TGTGCCAGCAGCGTAGCCGACAGGGGGCTGGGAGATACGCAGTATTTT.

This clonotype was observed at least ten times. In nucleotides, the CDR3 is TGTGCCAGCAGCGCTCAAGGTGGGAGGACTAGCGGGGGAGATACGCAGTATTTT. Translated: CASSAQGGRTSGGDTQYF. The rearrangement joins TRBV9 to TRBJ2-3; TRBD2 agrees at 13 bases. V lost 3 bases and J lost 5; bases outside the gene matches: 12. Looked up from germline, CDR1 is SGDLS and CDR2 is YYNGEE. This CDR3 comprises 18 residues. The full variable domain, rest sourced from reference TRBV9 and TRBJ2-3, is DSGVTQTPKHLITATGQRVTLRCSPRSGDLSVYWYQQSLDQGLQFLIQYYNGEERAKGNILERFSAQQFPDLHSELNLSSLELGDSALYFCASSAQGGRTSGGDTQYFGPGTRLTVL.

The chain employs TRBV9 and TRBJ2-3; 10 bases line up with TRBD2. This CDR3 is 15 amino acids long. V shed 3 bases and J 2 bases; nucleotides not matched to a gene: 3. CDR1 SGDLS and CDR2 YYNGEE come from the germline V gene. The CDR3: CASSGSGRTTDTQYF. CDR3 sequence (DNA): TGTGCCAGCAGCGGTAGCGGGAGGACCACAGATACGCAGTATTTT.

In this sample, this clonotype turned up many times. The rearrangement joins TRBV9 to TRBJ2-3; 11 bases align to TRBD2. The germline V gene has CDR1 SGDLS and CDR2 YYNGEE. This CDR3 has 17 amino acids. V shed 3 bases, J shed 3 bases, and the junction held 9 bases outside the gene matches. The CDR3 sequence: CASSDSGGDLSTDTQYF. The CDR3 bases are TGTGCCAGCAGCGATAGCGGGGGGGATCTTAGTACAGATACGCAGTATTTT.

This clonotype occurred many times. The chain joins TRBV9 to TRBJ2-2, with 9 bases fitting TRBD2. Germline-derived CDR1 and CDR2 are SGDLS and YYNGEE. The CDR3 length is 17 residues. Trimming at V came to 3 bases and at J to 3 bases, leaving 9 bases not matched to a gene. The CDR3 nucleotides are TGTGCCAGCAGCGCCCCCGGAGCGGGGGGCGACACCGGGGAGCTGTTTTTT. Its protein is CASSAPGAGGDTGELFF.

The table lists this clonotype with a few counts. The CDR3 is CASSVGDLGTQYF. Here the CDR3 DNA reads TGTGCCAGCAGCGTGGGTGACCTCGGGACCCAGTACTTC. The rearrangement uses TRBV9 and TRBJ2-5; no reliable D call. V lost 2 bases, J lost 7 bases, and 12 bases lay in between. Germline V CDR1 and CDR2: SGDLS, YYNGEE. The CDR3 has 13 residues.

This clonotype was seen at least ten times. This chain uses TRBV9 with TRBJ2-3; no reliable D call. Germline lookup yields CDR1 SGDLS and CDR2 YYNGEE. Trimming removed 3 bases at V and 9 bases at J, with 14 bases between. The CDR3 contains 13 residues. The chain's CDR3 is CASSDQARRTQYF. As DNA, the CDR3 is TGTGCCAGCAGCGACCAGGCCAGACGCACGCAGTATTTT.

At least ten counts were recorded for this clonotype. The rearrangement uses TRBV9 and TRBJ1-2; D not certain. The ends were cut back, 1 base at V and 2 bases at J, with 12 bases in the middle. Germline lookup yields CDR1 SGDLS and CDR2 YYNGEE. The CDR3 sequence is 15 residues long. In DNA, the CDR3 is TGTGCCAGCAGCGTAACCCTCGGCCCCAACTATGGCTACACCTTC. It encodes CASSVTLGPNYGYTF. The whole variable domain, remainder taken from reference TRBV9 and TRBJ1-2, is DSGVTQTPKHLITATGQRVTLRCSPRSGDLSVYWYQQSLDQGLQFLIQYYNGEERAKGNILERFSAQQFPDLHSELNLSSLELGDSALYFCASSVTLGPNYGYTFGSGTRLTVV.

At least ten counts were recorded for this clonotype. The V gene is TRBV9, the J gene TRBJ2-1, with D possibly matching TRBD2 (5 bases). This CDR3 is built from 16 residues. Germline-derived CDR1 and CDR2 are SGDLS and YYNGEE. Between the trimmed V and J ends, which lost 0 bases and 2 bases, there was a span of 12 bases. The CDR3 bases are TGTGCCAGCAGCGTAGATGGCCTAGCACCCTACAATGAGCAGTTCTTC. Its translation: CASSVDGLAPYNEQFF. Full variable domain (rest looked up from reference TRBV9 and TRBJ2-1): DSGVTQTPKHLITATGQRVTLRCSPRSGDLSVYWYQQSLDQGLQFLIQYYNGEERAKGNILERFSAQQFPDLHSELNLSSLELGDSALYFCASSVDGLAPYNEQFFGPGTRLTVL.

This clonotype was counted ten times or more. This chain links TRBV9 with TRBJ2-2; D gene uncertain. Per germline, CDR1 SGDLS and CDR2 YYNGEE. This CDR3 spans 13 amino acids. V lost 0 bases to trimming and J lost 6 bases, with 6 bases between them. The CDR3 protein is CASSVVGAGELFF. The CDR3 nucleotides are TGTGCCAGCAGCGTAGTTGGGGCCGGGGAGCTGTTTTTT.

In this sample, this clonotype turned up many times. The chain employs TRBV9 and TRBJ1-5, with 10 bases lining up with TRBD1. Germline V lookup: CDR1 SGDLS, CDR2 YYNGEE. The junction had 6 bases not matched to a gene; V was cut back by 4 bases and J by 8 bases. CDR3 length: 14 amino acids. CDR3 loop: CASSLGTGDEPQHF. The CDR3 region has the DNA TGTGCCAGCAGCCTCGGGACAGGGGATGAGCCCCAGCATTTT.

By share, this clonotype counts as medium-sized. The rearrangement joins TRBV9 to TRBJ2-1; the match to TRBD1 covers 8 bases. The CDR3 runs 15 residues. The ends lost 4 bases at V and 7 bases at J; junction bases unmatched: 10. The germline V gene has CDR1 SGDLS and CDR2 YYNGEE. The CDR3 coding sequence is TGTGCCAGCAGCAAGGCAGGGGGCGCGGGAAATGAGCAGTTCTTC. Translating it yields CASSKAGGAGNEQFF.

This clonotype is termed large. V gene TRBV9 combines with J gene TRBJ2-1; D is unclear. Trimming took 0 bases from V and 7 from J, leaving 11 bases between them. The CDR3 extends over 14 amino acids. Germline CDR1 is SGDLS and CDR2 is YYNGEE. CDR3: CASSVGGTGNEQFF. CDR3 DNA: TGTGCCAGCAGCGTAGGGGGTACCGGTAATGAGCAGTTCTTC.

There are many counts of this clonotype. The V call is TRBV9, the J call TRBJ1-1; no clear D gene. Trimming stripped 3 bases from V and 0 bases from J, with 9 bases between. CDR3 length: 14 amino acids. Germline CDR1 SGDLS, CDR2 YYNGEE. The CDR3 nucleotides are TGTGCCAGCAGCGCGGACGTCATGAACACTGAAGCTTTCTTT. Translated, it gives CASSADVMNTEAFF.

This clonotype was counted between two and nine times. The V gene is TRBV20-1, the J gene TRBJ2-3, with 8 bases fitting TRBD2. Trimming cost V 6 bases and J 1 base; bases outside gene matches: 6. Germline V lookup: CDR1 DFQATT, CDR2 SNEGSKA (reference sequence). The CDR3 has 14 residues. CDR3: CSAQTSGGTDTQYF. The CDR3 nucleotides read TGCAGTGCCCAAACTAGCGGCGGCACAGATACGCAGTATTTT.

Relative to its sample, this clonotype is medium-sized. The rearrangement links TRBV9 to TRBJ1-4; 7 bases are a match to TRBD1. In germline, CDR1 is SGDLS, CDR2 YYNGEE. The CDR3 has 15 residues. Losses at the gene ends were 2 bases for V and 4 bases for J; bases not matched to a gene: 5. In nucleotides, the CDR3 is TGTGCCAGCAGCGTCAGCGGGACAGATAATGAAAAACTGTTTTTT. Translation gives CASSVSGTDNEKLFF.

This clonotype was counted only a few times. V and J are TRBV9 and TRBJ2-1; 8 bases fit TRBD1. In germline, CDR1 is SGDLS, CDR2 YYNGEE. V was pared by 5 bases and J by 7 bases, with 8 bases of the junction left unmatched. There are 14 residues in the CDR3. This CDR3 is CASSPGQASNEQFF. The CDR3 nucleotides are TGTGCCAGCAGTCCGGGACAGGCTTCTAATGAGCAGTTCTTC.

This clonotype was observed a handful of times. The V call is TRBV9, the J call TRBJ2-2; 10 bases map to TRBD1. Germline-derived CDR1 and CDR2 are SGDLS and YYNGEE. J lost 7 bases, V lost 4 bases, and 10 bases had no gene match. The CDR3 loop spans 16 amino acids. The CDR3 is CASSPLGTGVNGELFF. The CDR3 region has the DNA TGTGCCAGCAGCCCATTAGGGACAGGGGTTAACGGGGAGCTGTTTTTT.

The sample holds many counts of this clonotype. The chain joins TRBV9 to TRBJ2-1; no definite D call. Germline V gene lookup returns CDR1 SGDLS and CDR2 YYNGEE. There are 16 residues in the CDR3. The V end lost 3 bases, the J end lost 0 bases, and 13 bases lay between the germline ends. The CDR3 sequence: CASSAVGNPSYNEQFF. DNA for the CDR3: TGTGCCAGCAGCGCGGTAGGTAACCCCTCCTACAATGAGCAGTTCTTC. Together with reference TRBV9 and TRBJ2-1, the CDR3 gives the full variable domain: DSGVTQTPKHLITATGQRVTLRCSPRSGDLSVYWYQQSLDQGLQFLIQYYNGEERAKGNILERFSAQQFPDLHSELNLSSLELGDSALYFCASSAVGNPSYNEQFFGPGTRLTVL.

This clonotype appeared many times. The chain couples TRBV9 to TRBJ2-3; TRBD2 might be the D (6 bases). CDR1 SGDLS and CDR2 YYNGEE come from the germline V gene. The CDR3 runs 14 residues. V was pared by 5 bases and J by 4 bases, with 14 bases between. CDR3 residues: CASSGRLEADTQYF. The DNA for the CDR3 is TGTGCCAGCAGTGGGAGGTTAGAGGCAGATACGCAGTATTTT.

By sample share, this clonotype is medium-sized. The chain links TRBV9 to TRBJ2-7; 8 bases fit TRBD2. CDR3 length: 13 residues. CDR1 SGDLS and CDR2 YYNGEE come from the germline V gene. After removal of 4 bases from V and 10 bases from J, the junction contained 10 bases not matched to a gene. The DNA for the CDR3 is TGTGCCAGCAGCCCCCGGGAGGGCGGCCTTCAGTACGTC. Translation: CASSPREGGLQYV.

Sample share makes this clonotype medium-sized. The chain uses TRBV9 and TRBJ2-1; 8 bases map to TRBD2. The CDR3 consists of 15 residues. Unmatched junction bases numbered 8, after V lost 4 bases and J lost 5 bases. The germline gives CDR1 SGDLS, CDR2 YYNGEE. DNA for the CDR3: TGTGCCAGCAGCACCCAGGGGCGGGGGGACAATGAGCAGTTCTTC. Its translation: CASSTQGRGDNEQFF.

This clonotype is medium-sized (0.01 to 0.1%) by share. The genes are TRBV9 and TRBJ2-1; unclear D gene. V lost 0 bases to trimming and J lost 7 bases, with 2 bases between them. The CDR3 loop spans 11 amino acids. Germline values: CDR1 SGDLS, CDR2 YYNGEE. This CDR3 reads CASSVANEQFF. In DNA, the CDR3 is TGTGCCAGCAGCGTAGCAAATGAGCAGTTCTTC.

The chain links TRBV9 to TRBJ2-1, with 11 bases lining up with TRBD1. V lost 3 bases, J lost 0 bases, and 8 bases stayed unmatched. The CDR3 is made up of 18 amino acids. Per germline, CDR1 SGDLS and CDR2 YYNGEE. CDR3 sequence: CASSGRDRGVGSYNEQFF. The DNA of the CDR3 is TGTGCCAGCAGCGGCCGGGACAGGGGGGTAGGCTCCTACAATGAGCAGTTCTTC.